This T cell receptor beta chain came from a study of identical twins. cDNA molecules carried unique molecular identifiers, and template switching added a universal primer site. TCRdb reanalysed the 5' RACE reads using MiXCR and keeps one entry per CDR3 protein. The table has hundreds of thousands of distinct CDR3 sequences, less than 10% seen once. This clonotype has ten or more counts. The antigen is unknown. The CDR3 runs 16 residues. Trimming cost V 0 bases and J 2 bases, with 11 bases left between them. The germline V gene encodes CDR1 SEHNR and CDR2 FQNEAQ (reference sequence). Notes on the study in general: Conclusions rested on cross-sectional statistics rather than following the same donors. Recombination models fit unrelated individuals' TCR alpha sharing but underestimated twins'.

The data were also submitted as part of a second study, on yellow fever vaccine responses in identical twins.

The sequence came from a woman younger than 35 in good health. The rearrangement uses TRBV7-9 and TRBJ2-1; the D gene is possibly TRBD2 (5 bases). Specimen: PBMCs. The CDR3 loop reads CASSLAPGIAYNEQFF. The CDR3 DNA is TGTGCCAGCAGCTTAGCTCCCGGGATCGCCTACAATGAGCAGTTCTTC.